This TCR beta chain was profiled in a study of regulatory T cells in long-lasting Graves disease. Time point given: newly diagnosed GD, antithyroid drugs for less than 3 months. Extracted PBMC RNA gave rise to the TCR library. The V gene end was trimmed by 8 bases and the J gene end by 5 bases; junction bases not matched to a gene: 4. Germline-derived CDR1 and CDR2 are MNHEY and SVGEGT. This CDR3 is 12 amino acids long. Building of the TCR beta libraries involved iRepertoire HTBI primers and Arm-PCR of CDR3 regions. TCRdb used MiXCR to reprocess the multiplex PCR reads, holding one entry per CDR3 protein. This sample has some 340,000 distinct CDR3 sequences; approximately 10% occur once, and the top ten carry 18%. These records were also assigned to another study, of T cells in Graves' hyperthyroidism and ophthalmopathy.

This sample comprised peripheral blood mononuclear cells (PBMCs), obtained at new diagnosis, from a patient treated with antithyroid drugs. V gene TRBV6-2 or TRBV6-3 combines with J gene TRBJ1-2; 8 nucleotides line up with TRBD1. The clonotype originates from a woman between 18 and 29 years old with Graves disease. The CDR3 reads CASQDRAYGYTF. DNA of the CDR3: TGTGCCAGCCAGGACAGGGCGTATGGCTACACCTTC.